This T cell receptor beta chain originates from a study of identical twins (dated by TCRdb to 2016 to 2018). Background on the whole study: The study deep-sequenced TCR alpha and beta repertoires from monozygotic twins, unrelated adults of various ages and cord blood to test whether fetal clonotypes persist. Replicate twin experiments were performed at different times using different library preparation protocols to rule out contamination.

CDR1 and CDR2, looked up from the germline V gene, are SQVTM and ANQGSEA. The cysteine opens and the phenylalanine closes a CDR3 of 13 amino acids. Only CDR3 DNA is held: 39 bases, read in frame from base 1. At the junction V is shortened by 4 bases and J by 4 bases; bases outside the gene matches: 2. Every donor was a healthy Caucasian. Miltenyi CD45RO+ enrichment and human naive T-cell isolation kits were used to isolate memory (CD45RO+) and naive T cells from PBMC. Library preparation employed 5' RACE. The instrument given in TCRdb is Illumina HiSeq 2000. A universal primer binding site was introduced by template switching, and a unique molecular identifier was present in the final cDNA, enabling accurate counting of TCR cDNA molecules. First-strand cDNA for TCR alpha and beta chains was synthesized from specific primers in the conserved constant-segment region. To control for contamination, every cDNA library was double barcoded, receiving both a SMART-Mk sample barcode and Illumina barcodes. Two successive PCR steps introduced TruSeq adapter sequences along with Illumina sample barcodes. The TCR alpha and beta cDNA libraries were sequenced on the Illumina HiSeq platform using custom primers. Per the authors' processing: MiGEC was used to process raw reads and extract unique molecular identifiers, and MiXCR was used to find CDR3 positions. For each individual, recombination models were inferred using an EM algorithm with the repgenHMM and IGoR tools. The tcR package in R was used for shared clonotype analysis, with sharing normalized by the product of cloneset sizes. Out-of-frame nonproductive sequences were analyzed to study raw recombination free of thymic and clonal selection effects. The raw public data were reprocessed by TCRdb itself: fastp quality trimming at Q25, MiXCR clonotype calling, in-frame beta chains only. Entries are consolidated by CDR3 protein sequence, retaining the most common genes and DNA. For this entry, the V and J calls and clone size follow TCRdb and not the study's own pipeline. A total of 100,000 to 110,000 distinct CDR3 sequences appear in this sample, 5.9% of them only once. Jointly, the top ten make up roughly 12% of the sample.

About this clonotype: The target of this receptor is not known. No base quality information exists; no much larger clone differs at one position.

Study-wide conclusions, independent of this receptor: Zero-insertion analyses could be partly confounded by invariant T cells such as MAIT and iNKT, though diverse VJ usage argued against such confounding for most clonotypes. Because the same donors could not be followed over many years, the conclusions depended on cross-sectional statistical analysis. Compared with coincidental sharing between unrelated individuals, out-of-frame TCR alpha sequences shared between twins had an excess of sequences with low generation probability. In monozygotic twins, out-of-frame TCR alpha sharing was systematically underestimated by recombination models, although the models agreed with sharing between unrelated individuals. Fewer insertions were carried by abundant cord blood beta clonotypes; a weaker similar trend was observed in young adult naive repertoires, while no such trend was observed in memory repertoires. A weaker excess of twin sharing was found in beta out-of-frame sequences because the signal-to-noise ratio was lowered by fewer shared sequences.

Sequencing was carried out using memory T cells sorted from blood. The cell subset or site label of this sample denotes: CD45RO+ enriched T cells. Recombination connected TRBV29-1 to TRBJ2-3; 10 of the junction bases match TRBD2. The clonotype was recovered from a woman in her forties or fifties in good health. The nucleotide sequence reads as follows: TGCAGCGTTGGAGCGGGAGGGGCAGATACGCAGTATTTT. Translation gives CSVGAGGADTQYF.